This TCR beta chain was sequenced during a study of CD8+ T cells in alopecia areata. Study observations and caveats: Relative to normal scalp, lesional scalp, especially alopecia totalis/universalis, showed higher clonality.

The study team obtained lesional scalp punch biopsies and peripheral blood from alopecia areata patients. CDR1 SQVTM and CDR2 ANQGSEA come from the germline V gene. The CDR3 has 13 amino acids. Note on this clone: Its cognate antigen is unknown. Mismatch with germline at one junction end may stem from a read error.

RNA extraction was followed by reverse transcription into cDNA, which acted as the sequencing template. The data were produced by immunoSEQ multiplex PCR, yet TCRdb's version contains in-frame clones alone and is incomplete. The sample consists of fewer than 250,000 clones, approximately 52% of them appearing once. The chain joins TRBV29-1 to TRBJ1-2, with 8 bases lining up with TRBD1. The sequence came from a human donor with alopecia areata. Sequencing used CD4+ T cells sorted from blood, obtained at week 0. The CDR3 nucleotides are TGCAGCGTCGAAGGACAGGGAGGAGTAAGGATCACCTTC. Its translation is CSVEGQGGVRITF.